These 2 T cell receptor beta chains were all obtained from the same sample, sequenced in a study of radiation and T cells in renal cell carcinoma (dated by TCRdb to the early 2020s). Receptor libraries were prepared by the immunoSEQ multiplex PCR assay. The immuneACCESS repertoire file appears here via TCRdb, limited to in-frame rearrangements. These files lack a portion of the clones; in checked studies, under half of the deficit traces to unresolved V genes, and the cause of the others is not known. The sample data list some 75,000 clones, and roughly 82% of these were observed just once. Almost 6% of the sample goes to the ten largest clones. What the time point label conveys for this sample: blood 2 weeks post-SBRT. The treatment or condition label, as the study defines it: 15 Gy SBRT to primary tumor, nephrectomy 4 weeks later. The sequences come from blood, collected from a patient whose treatment included radiotherapy and nephrectomy. Every receptor here comes from a man between 60 and 70 years old with renal cell carcinoma.

By frequency in the sample, this clone is medium-sized (0.01 to 0.1%). This chain uses TRBV11-2 with TRBJ2-7; 9 bases are a match to TRBD1. The CDR3 extends over 14 amino acids. Germline CDR1 SGHAT, CDR2 FQNNGV. Trimming took 7 bases from V and 5 from J; bases not matched to a gene: 9. CDR3 sequence: CASTFGTGTNEQYF. The CDR3 DNA reads TGTGCCAGCACCTTTGGGACAGGGACTAACGAGCAGTACTTC.

This clone has just a few counts. This chain connects TRBV6-1 to TRBJ1-1; 8 bases are shared with TRBD1. The CDR3 is 14 residues long. Trimming removed 5 bases from V and 5 bases from J; junction bases left unmatched: 7. CDR1 MNHNS and CDR2 SASEGT come from the germline V gene. The DNA for the CDR3 is TGTGCCAGCAGTCCGACAGGGGCCGGGACTGAAGCTTTCTTT. It yields the protein CASSPTGAGTEAFF.